Presented here are 30 T cell receptor beta chains from one specimen sequenced in a study of T cell changes during pregnancy in multiple sclerosis. Sequenced by immunoSEQ multiplex PCR; TCRdb stores in-frame clones only, minus some. The sample shows some 80,000 clones, more than 70% of them seen only once. The sequencing used peripheral blood, collected in the first trimester of pregnancy. The receptors shown here come from a female donor in good health, enrolled as a control in a pregnancy study.

The chain joins TRBV28 to TRBJ1-1; no reliable D call. Germline CDR1 reads MDHEN; CDR2 reads SYDVKM. V was shortened by 6 bases and J by 4 bases, with 18 bases between the two germline ends. The CDR3 spans 15 residues. The DNA of the CDR3 is TGTGCCAGCAGGTTGTCAATGGGTGCGGTCACTGAAGCTTTCTTT. Translating it yields CASRLSMGAVTEAFF.

This clone occurred once. V is TRBV6-6 and J is TRBJ1-6; D remains unclear. Trimming cost V 2 bases and J 7 bases, with 6 bases left between them. In germline, CDR1 is MNHNY, CDR2 SVGAGI (reference sequence). This CDR3 comprises 13 residues. The CDR3: CASSYEGNSPLHF. The DNA of the CDR3 is TGTGCCAGCAGTTACGAGGGAAATTCACCCCTCCACTTT.

V and J are TRBV15 and TRBJ2-5; the D gene is possibly TRBD1 (6 bases). V was pared by 5 bases and J by 3 bases, with 19 bases between. The V gene's germline CDR1 is LNHNV and CDR2 YYDKDF (reference sequence). The CDR3 extends over 16 amino acids. CDR3 loop: CATSHQTGSREETQYF. For the CDR3, the DNA is TGTGCCACCAGCCATCAAACAGGGTCGAGGGAAGAGACCCAGTACTTC.

The V call is TRBV14, the J call TRBJ2-7; 8 bases align to TRBD2. Germline V CDR1 and CDR2: SGHDN, FVKESK. This CDR3 has 14 amino acids. J lost 5 bases, V lost 5 bases, and 8 bases had no gene match. This CDR3 reads CASSSFGGVDEQYF. Written as DNA, the CDR3 is TGTGCCAGCAGCTCCTTCGGGGGGGTTGACGAGCAGTACTTC.

Remarks on this clone: Other DNA sequences in the sample encode the same CDR3. The rearrangement joins TRBV5-6 to TRBJ2-7; TRBD2 matches at 9 bases. The V gene's germline CDR1 is SGHDT and CDR2 YYEEEE. The CDR3 loop spans 13 amino acids. Trimming removed 4 bases from V and 7 bases from J; junction bases left unmatched: 6. The CDR3, as DNA: TGTGCCAGCAGCCCGGGACTAGCTTATGAGCAGTACTTC. Its translation: CASSPGLAYEQYF.

The chain combines TRBV28 with TRBJ1-4; unclear D gene. The CDR3 length is 12 residues. Trimming pared 6 bases from V and 4 bases from J, leaving 6 bases between. The germline V gene encodes CDR1 MDHEN and CDR2 SYDVKM. The chain's CDR3 is CASRRLNEKLFF. For the CDR3, the DNA is TGTGCCAGCAGGCGGCTTAATGAAAAACTGTTTTTT. The full variable domain, rest sourced from reference TRBV28 and TRBJ1-4, is DVKVTQSSRYLVKRTGEKVFLECVQDMDHENMFWYRQDPGLGLRLIYFSYDVKMKEKGDIPEGYSVSREKKERFSLILESASTNQTSMYLCASRRLNEKLFFGSGTQLSVL.

This sequence joins TRBV6-5 and TRBJ2-1, with TRBD2 matching 10 bases. From germline, CDR1 is MNHEY and CDR2 SVGAGI. The length of the CDR3 is 16 residues. V lost 4 bases, J lost 2 bases, and 5 bases stayed unmatched. CDR3 nucleotide sequence: TGTGCCAGCAGTTCCCGAAGCGGGGGGGCCTACAATGAGCAGTTCTTC. The encoded protein is CASSSRSGGAYNEQFF.

In DNA form, the CDR3 reads TGCGCCAGCAGCTTCTCTCCCCCCCGACTGCTTAATTCACCCCTCCACTTT. Amino acids: CASSFSPPRLLNSPLHF. The chain carries TRBV5-1 and TRBJ1-6; D not resolved. Germline loops: CDR1 SGHRS, CDR2 YFSETQ. Trimming cost V 2 bases and J 6 bases, with 18 bases left between them. The CDR3 is made up of 17 amino acids. The full variable domain, completed using reference TRBV5-1 and TRBJ1-6, is KAGVTQTPRYLIKTRGQQVTLSCSPISGHRSVSWYQQTPGQGLQFLFEYFSETQRNKGNFPGRFSGRQFSNSRSEMNVSTLELGDSALYLCASSFSPPRLLNSPLHFGNGTRLTVT.

This chain joins TRBV7-8 and TRBJ1-1; weak D call: TRBD1 (5 bases). The germline CDR1 and CDR2 sequences are SGHVS and FQNEAQ. V was trimmed by 1 base and J by 8 bases, leaving 8 bases between them. The CDR3 has 12 amino acids. CDR3 amino acids: CASSLEGVEAFF. The CDR3 DNA reads as TGTGCCAGCAGCTTAGAAGGGGTGGAAGCTTTCTTT.

The chain joins TRBV19 to TRBJ1-3; TRBD1 aligns across 9 bases. This CDR3 comprises 13 residues. Losses at the gene ends were 10 bases for V and 7 bases for J; bases not matched to a gene: 8. CDR1 LNHDA and CDR2 SQIVND come from the germline V gene (reference sequence). CDR3: CATLGTGWNTIYF. For the CDR3, the DNA is TGTGCCACCTTAGGGACAGGGTGGAACACCATATATTTT.

The chain employs TRBV27 and TRBJ2-1; 8 bases are shared with TRBD1. The CDR3 consists of 16 residues. J was trimmed by 6 bases and V by 2 bases; bases with no gene match: 9. Per germline, CDR1 MNHEY and CDR2 SMNVEV (reference sequence). The CDR3 DNA follows: TGTGCCAGCAGTTTACTCTTTGGACAGGGAGTCAATGAGCAGTTCTTC. Translation gives CASSLLFGQGVNEQFF.

The V gene is TRBV19, the J gene TRBJ2-5; D not resolved. The length of the CDR3 is 16 residues. CDR1 is LNHDA and CDR2 is SQIVND in the germline V gene (reference sequence). V lost 2 bases to trimming and J lost 0 bases, with 13 bases between them. The CDR3 is CASSILSAAYQETQYF. The CDR3 nucleotides are TGTGCCAGTAGTATACTTTCTGCAGCGTACCAAGAGACCCAGTACTTC.

The J gene is TRBJ1-1, the V gene TRBV5-4, with D maybe TRBD1 (6 bases). Deletions cut 4 bases from V and 3 bases from J, with 19 bases between. Germline values: CDR1 SGHNT, CDR2 YYREEE (reference sequence). This CDR3 is 16 amino acids long. As DNA, the CDR3 is TGTGCCAGCAGCCCTGGGGGTACAGGGTTGGACACTGAAGCTTTCTTT. The encoded protein is CASSPGGTGLDTEAFF.

The rearrangement joins TRBV9 to TRBJ2-2, with 11 bases matching TRBD2. This CDR3 is 16 amino acids long. Germline V gene sequence: CDR1 SGDLS, CDR2 YYNGEE. With V trimmed by 3 bases and J by 4 bases, 5 bases remained unmatched. The CDR3 sequence: CASSAIAGGPTGELFF. CDR3 nucleotide sequence: TGTGCCAGCAGCGCCATAGCGGGGGGGCCCACCGGGGAGCTGTTTTTT.

J is TRBJ2-7 and V is TRBV7-2; D is unresolved. The V end was cut by 7 bases, the J end by 0 bases, with 10 bases between. The CDR3 loop spans 13 amino acids. Germline V lookup: CDR1 SGHTA, CDR2 FQGNSA. CDR3 region: CASTDTGSYEQYF. CDR3 in DNA: TGTGCCAGCACCGACACCGGCTCCTACGAGCAGTACTTC.

The V call is TRBV7-9, the J call TRBJ2-7; maybe TRBD2 (5 bases). This CDR3 is built from 16 residues. V was shortened by 4 bases and J by 3 bases, with 19 bases between the two germline ends. CDR1 SEHNR and CDR2 FQNEAQ come from the germline V gene (reference sequence). The CDR3 DNA reads TGTGCCAGCAGCTCTGGCTCTCCTCTACGGGGCTACGAGCAGTACTTC. Translating gives CASSSGSPLRGYEQYF.

V and J are TRBV19 and TRBJ1-5, with 8 bases fitting TRBD1. The CDR3 runs to 15 residues. V lost 4 bases to trimming and J lost 6 bases; unmatched junction nucleotides: 8. CDR1 is LNHDA, CDR2 SQIVND, per germline (reference sequence). CDR3 nucleotide sequence: TGTGCCAGTAGTACCGACAGGGGATGGGGTCAGCCCCAGCATTTT. Translation: CASSTDRGWGQPQHF.

This clone occurred once. The chain couples TRBV10-1 to TRBJ2-1, with 7 bases matching TRBD1. The CDR3 spans 14 residues. The germline V gene has CDR1 WNHNN and CDR2 SYGVQD (reference sequence). J was trimmed by 4 bases and V by 6 bases; bases with no gene match: 6. This CDR3 is CASSRDRNYNEQFF. The CDR3 DNA reads as TGCGCCAGCAGCCGGGACAGAAATTACAATGAGCAGTTCTTC.

This sequence joins TRBV7-6 and TRBJ1-2; TRBD1 matches 7 bases. The J segment lost 5 bases and the V segment lost 1 base, leaving 13 bases of the junction unmatched. The CDR3 is 17 residues long. From germline, CDR1 is SGHVS and CDR2 FNYEAQ. The CDR3 DNA reads as TGTGCCAGCAGCTTAGAAGGGACGGCAGGGGGGCGTTATGGCTACACCTTC. Its translation: CASSLEGTAGGRYGYTF.

The chain recombines TRBV5-1 with TRBJ2-7, with D tentatively TRBD1 (6 bases). This CDR3 contains 15 residues. Trimming cost V 3 bases and J 5 bases, with 18 bases left between them. The germline V gene encodes CDR1 SGHRS and CDR2 YFSETQ. CDR3: CASSSLNRDVDEQYF. The CDR3 nucleotides are TGCGCCAGCAGCTCACTTAACAGGGACGTGGACGAGCAGTACTTC.

The rearrangement links TRBV6-7 to TRBJ1-4; D possibly corresponds to TRBD1 (5 bases). TRBV6-7 is marked as an open reading frame, function uncertain. The V gene lost 4 bases and the J gene lost 8 bases, with 8 bases spanning the gap. CDR3 length equals 12 residues. This CDR3 is CASSCQGEKLFF. The CDR3, as DNA: TGTGCCAGCAGTTGCCAGGGAGAAAAACTGTTTTTT.

The chain recombines TRBV5-6 with TRBJ1-3; no definite D call. Per germline, CDR1 SGHDT and CDR2 YYEEEE. CDR3 length equals 15 residues. The V end lost 4 bases, the J end lost 1 base, and 12 bases lay between the germline ends. This CDR3 reads CASSRVGLSGNTIYF. The CDR3 DNA reads TGTGCCAGCAGCCGGGTTGGGTTATCTGGAAACACCATATATTTT.

The V and J genes are TRBV28 and TRBJ1-4; 11 positions match TRBD1. The CDR3 spans 14 residues. Germline V gene data show CDR1 as MDHEN and CDR2 as SYDVKM. The V and J ends lost 5 bases and 7 bases, in that order; junction bases with no gene match: 3. The CDR3 reads CASSPGTGGEKLFF. DNA for the CDR3: TGTGCCAGCAGTCCTGGGACAGGGGGTGAAAAACTGTTTTTT.

The J gene is TRBJ1-1, the V gene TRBV18, with D tentatively TRBD1 (6 bases). The germline gives CDR1 KGHSH, CDR2 LQKENI. Trimming cost V 3 bases and J 3 bases, with 17 bases left between them. The CDR3 is 16 residues long. CDR3: CASSPSPGERDTEAFF. The CDR3 DNA reads as TGTGCCAGCTCACCCTCCCCAGGGGAAAGGGACACTGAAGCTTTCTTT.

The chain carries TRBV27 and TRBJ2-7, with D unclear. The germline CDR1 and CDR2 sequences are MNHEY and SMNVEV (reference sequence). This CDR3 has 12 residues. Trimming removed 4 bases at V and 2 bases at J, with 6 bases between. This chain's CDR3 is CASSSTPYEQYF. The CDR3 nucleotides are TGTGCCAGCAGTTCTACCCCCTACGAGCAGTACTTC.

The V call is TRBV29-1, the J call TRBJ2-7; D gene ambiguous. CDR1 and CDR2 (germline): SQVTM, ANQGSEA. Trimming took off 4 bases at V and 3 bases at J, with 13 bases between the two ends. The CDR3 is 13 residues long. CDR3 nucleotides: TGCAGCGTTGCGTCGAGCCCCTACTACGAGCAGTACTTC. It is translated as CSVASSPYYEQYF.

V gene TRBV7-2 combines with J gene TRBJ1-2, with D unclear. The CDR3 spans 15 residues. V was pared by 4 bases and J by 4 bases, with 16 bases between. Germline CDR1 reads SGHTA; CDR2 reads FQGNSA. DNA for the CDR3: TGTGCCAGCAGCTCCCGGGAGGCCCACGGCTATGGCTACACCTTC. Translating gives CASSSREAHGYGYTF.

The count of this clone is one. This rearrangement joins TRBV7-9 to TRBJ1-5; D is unclear. Trimming pared 5 bases from V and 7 bases from J, leaving 9 bases between. Germline V gene sequence: CDR1 SEHNR, CDR2 FQNEAQ (reference sequence). The CDR3 is made up of 12 amino acids. This CDR3 is CASSLMGQPQHF. CDR3 nucleotides: TGTGCCAGCAGCCTAATGGGCCAGCCCCAGCATTTT.

The chain employs TRBV15 and TRBJ1-2; D gene ambiguous. The CDR3 is 16 amino acids. The germline V and J ends were trimmed by 0 bases and 7 bases, with 18 bases remaining between them. Germline V gives CDR1 LNHNV, CDR2 YYDKDF (reference sequence). Here the CDR3 reads CATSRDLASGAGGYTF. DNA of the CDR3: TGTGCCACCAGCAGAGATTTGGCGTCAGGAGCGGGTGGCTACACCTTC.

The J gene is TRBJ1-3, the V gene TRBV28; possible D gene TRBD1, 5 bases. Germline loops: CDR1 MDHEN, CDR2 SYDVKM. V lost 3 bases and J lost 4, with 19 bases in between. The CDR3 has 17 residues. The CDR3 sequence: CASSLGGHVGLGNTIYF. The CDR3 DNA is TGTGCCAGCAGTTTGGGAGGACACGTCGGGCTCGGAAACACCATATATTTT.